The next 20 T cell receptor beta chains were all read from a single sample in a study of shared clonotypes between healthy human individuals. Naive-designated CD8 cells lacked CD45RO, were positively enriched for CCR7, and omitted terminally differentiated effector memory CD45RA+ cells. Only in-frame clones appear in the TCRdb table, and some are missing; sequencing was by immunoSEQ multiplex PCR. The sample holds about 2.1 million clones, just over 90% seen once. Material for sequencing was naive CD8+ T cells from PBMCs. These receptors were obtained from a man in his late teens or twenties in good health. Some clones in this sample may be carry-over from other donors' samples.

V gene TRBV6-1 combines with J gene TRBJ1-2; D remains unclear. V was shortened by 2 bases and J by 8 bases, with 6 bases between the two germline ends. CDR3 length equals 11 residues. The V gene's germline CDR1 is MNHNS and CDR2 SASEGT. The CDR3 DNA reads TGTGCCAGCAGTGAATGGGCCGGCTACACCTTC. It translates to CASSEWAGYTF.

This sequence joins TRBV19 and TRBJ1-1; 8 nucleotides align to TRBD1. The CDR3 runs to 14 residues. The ends lost 5 bases at V and 0 bases at J; junction bases unmatched: 2. Germline V lookup: CDR1 LNHDA, CDR2 SQIVND (reference sequence). CDR3 in amino acids: CASSDRGLNTEAFF. CDR3 DNA: TGTGCCAGTAGTGACAGGGGCTTGAACACTGAAGCTTTCTTT.

V usage is TRBV28 and J usage is TRBJ2-5; no clear D gene. This CDR3 spans 15 amino acids. With 2 bases removed from V and 2 bases from J, the gap between germline ends came to 12 bases. Germline CDR1 reads MDHEN; CDR2 reads SYDVKM. CDR3 region: CASSLSRAKQETQYF. For the CDR3, the DNA is TGTGCCAGCAGTTTAAGTAGGGCGAAACAAGAGACCCAGTACTTC.

The chain employs TRBV7-3 and TRBJ2-3, with 7 bases matching TRBD1. V was clipped by 5 bases and J by 2 bases; unmatched bases: 7. CDR3 length: 15 amino acids. Germline-derived CDR1 and CDR2 are SGHTA and FQGTGA. CDR3 residues: CASSADRVYTDTQYF. The CDR3 DNA is TGTGCCAGCAGCGCCGACAGGGTCTACACAGATACGCAGTATTTT.

This chain uses TRBV7-9 with TRBJ2-1, with 10 bases lining up with TRBD2. This CDR3 is built from 17 residues. Looked up from germline, CDR1 is SEHNR and CDR2 is FQNEAQ (reference sequence). The J segment lost 6 bases and the V segment lost 0 bases, leaving 8 bases of the junction unmatched. CDR3 sequence reads: CASSLASGSGRGNEQFF. CDR3 in DNA: TGTGCCAGCAGCTTAGCGAGTGGCAGCGGGAGGGGCAATGAGCAGTTCTTC.

The rearrangement uses TRBV4-1 and TRBJ2-7; 10 positions agree with TRBD1. The CDR3 contains 15 residues. Germline V gene data show CDR1 as MGHRA and CDR2 as YSYEKL. Unmatched junction bases numbered 7, after V lost 3 bases and J lost 5 bases. The CDR3 DNA reads as TGCGCCAGCAGCCAGGGGGGACAGGGGATCGACGAGCAGTACTTC. Its protein product is CASSQGGQGIDEQYF.

CDR3 nucleotides: TGTGCCAGCAGCGAAAGACTAGACTCCTACGAGCAGTACTTC. It translates to CASSERLDSYEQYF. V gene TRBV9 combines with J gene TRBJ2-7; D might be TRBD2 (6 bases). CDR3 length: 14 residues. Germline CDR1 is SGDLS and CDR2 is YYNGEE. Trimming took off 3 bases at V and 0 bases at J, with 10 bases between the two ends.

The chain uses TRBV7-2 and TRBJ2-3; weak D call: TRBD2 (6 bases). The V end was cut by 3 bases, the J end by 2 bases, with 12 bases between. The CDR3 runs to 15 residues. CDR1 is SGHTA and CDR2 is FQGNSA in the germline V gene. The CDR3 bases are TGTGCCAGCAGCTTCAGCGGGCGCCCCACAGATACGCAGTATTTT. Translating it yields CASSFSGRPTDTQYF.

The chain is built from TRBV13 and TRBJ2-2; D possibly corresponds to TRBD2 (6 bases). The CDR3 consists of 16 residues. Germline V lookup: CDR1 PRHDT, CDR2 FYEKMQ (reference sequence). Between the trimmed V and J ends, which lost 1 base and 6 bases, there was a span of 15 bases. In DNA form, the CDR3 reads TGTGCCAGCAGCTTAGTTCTAGCGCGAGAGTCCGGGGAGCTGTTTTTT. Encoded protein: CASSLVLARESGELFF.

This chain joins TRBV4-1 and TRBJ2-1; 7 bases line up with TRBD2. Germline assignment: CDR1 MGHRA and CDR2 YSYEKL. The trim removed 1 base at V and 3 bases at J, leaving 6 bases unmatched. This CDR3 spans 16 amino acids. CDR3 in DNA: TGCGCCAGCAGCCAAGTCGTAGCGGGTGGCTACAATGAGCAGTTCTTC. It codes for CASSQVVAGGYNEQFF.

The chain carries TRBV13 and TRBJ2-7; D uncertain. The CDR3 totals 13 residues. The V end was cut by 5 bases, the J end by 5 bases, with 13 bases between. CDR1 is PRHDT, CDR2 FYEKMQ, per germline (reference sequence). Written as DNA, the CDR3 is TGTGCCAGCAGCCTCCCCCCCCAGGACGAGCAGTACTTC. This translates into CASSLPPQDEQYF.

The chain joins TRBV27 to TRBJ2-3; 13 bases align to TRBD2. From germline, CDR1 is MNHEY and CDR2 SMNVEV (reference sequence). Trimming at V came to 3 bases and at J to 6 bases, leaving 9 bases not matched to a gene. CDR3 length equals 17 residues. CDR3 residues: CASSLFTSGRAVDTQYF. The CDR3 DNA reads TGTGCCAGCAGTTTGTTCACTAGCGGGAGGGCCGTGGATACGCAGTATTTT.

This clone was seen only once. The CDR3, as DNA: TGTGCCAGCAGCTCCCCGGGACACGACTATGGCTACACCTTC. It specifies CASSSPGHDYGYTF. The gene calls are TRBV7-9 and TRBJ1-2; D might be TRBD1 (6 bases). Per germline, CDR1 SEHNR and CDR2 FQNEAQ (reference sequence). Trimming took 4 bases from V and 3 from J, leaving 12 bases between them. The CDR3 has 14 residues. The complete variable domain, with remaining parts taken from reference TRBV7-9 and TRBJ1-2, reads DTGVSQNPRHKITKRGQNVTFRCDPISEHNRLYWYRQTLGQGPEFLTYFQNEAQLEKSRLLSDRFSAERPKGSFSTLEIQRTEQGDSAMYLCASSSPGHDYGYTFGSGTRLTVV.

V is TRBV29-1 and J is TRBJ2-1; TRBD2 aligns across 12 bases. V trimming: 5 bases; J trimming: 3 bases; junction bases outside the gene matches: 5. From germline, CDR1 is SQVTM and CDR2 ANQGSEA. This CDR3 is 15 amino acids long. CDR3 sequence reads: CSVRLAGEIYNEQFF. CDR3 in DNA: TGCAGCGTTCGACTAGCGGGAGAGATCTACAATGAGCAGTTCTTC.

The DNA for the CDR3 is TGTGCCAGCAGCTTAGGCCAGGACAGCCAAGAGACCCAGTACTTC. It codes for CASSLGQDSQETQYF. This chain links TRBV13 with TRBJ2-5; perhaps TRBD1 as D (6 bases). The CDR3 has 15 residues. V was shortened by 0 bases and J by 1 base, with 9 bases between the two germline ends. The germline V gene encodes CDR1 PRHDT and CDR2 FYEKMQ (reference sequence).

This chain joins TRBV4-1 and TRBJ1-5; the D is unclear. V lost 4 bases to trimming and J lost 6 bases, with 19 bases between them. The germline gives CDR1 MGHRA, CDR2 YSYEKL. There are 16 residues in the CDR3. CDR3 sequence (DNA): TGCGCCAGCAGCCTCGGCCCCAGCTTAGAGGGTCAGCCCCAGCATTTT. This codes for CASSLGPSLEGQPQHF.

This clone was detected once. CDR3 DNA sequence: TGTGCCAGCAGCTTTCGTCCCCAGAACACAGATACGCAGTATTTT. Its translation is CASSFRPQNTDTQYF. The V call is TRBV7-3, the J call TRBJ2-3; no firm D call. With 3 bases removed from V and 2 bases from J, the gap between germline ends came to 12 bases. The CDR3 runs to 15 residues. Germline CDR1 and CDR2: SGHTA and FQGTGA.

The chain uses TRBV4-3 and TRBJ2-3; 8 bases fit TRBD2. Germline V CDR1 and CDR2: LGHNA, YSLEER. V lost 1 base to trimming and J lost 2 bases; unmatched junction nucleotides: 5. This CDR3 has 16 residues. The CDR3 loop is CASSQGSSGTTDTQYF. The DNA for the CDR3 is TGCGCCAGCAGCCAAGGAAGTAGCGGGACCACAGATACGCAGTATTTT.

The chain joins TRBV2 to TRBJ2-7; weak D call: TRBD1 (6 bases). This CDR3 spans 13 amino acids. The V gene lost 10 bases and the J gene lost 0 bases, with 13 bases spanning the gap. Germline lookup yields CDR1 SNHLY and CDR2 FYNNEI. CDR3 in amino acids: CATATGSSYEQYF. In DNA form, the CDR3 reads TGTGCCACCGCTACAGGGAGCTCCTACGAGCAGTACTTC.

The chain has TRBV28 and TRBJ1-1; tentative D call: TRBD1 (5 bases). Germline values: CDR1 MDHEN, CDR2 SYDVKM. This CDR3 comprises 16 residues. Trimming pared 7 bases from V and 3 bases from J, leaving 21 bases between. The CDR3 nucleotides read TGTGCCAGCACGACTGAAACGACCCGACAGCACACTGAAGCTTTCTTT. Encoded protein: CASTTETTRQHTEAFF.